The 15 T cell receptor beta chains presented below share a single source sample, sequenced in a study of blood T cell repertoires in COVID-19. Some clones are missing from TCRdb's copy, which holds only in-frame ones; the method was immunoSEQ multiplex PCR. The sample yields about 260,000 clones, around 91% seen once. Sequencing used PBMCs or T cells enriched from blood (not recorded which). The origin of the receptors is a woman between 18 and 30 years old who had recovered from COVID-19.

This clone occurred once. This sequence joins TRBV9 and TRBJ2-4; 12 bases agree with TRBD1. Germline V gene lookup returns CDR1 SGDLS and CDR2 YYNGEE. This CDR3 comprises 17 residues. The V gene end was trimmed by 0 bases and the J gene end by 2 bases; junction bases not matched to a gene: 3. The DNA for the CDR3 is TGTGCCAGCAGCGTAGAAGGGACAGGGGGCTCCAAAAACATTCAGTACTTC. Translation: CASSVEGTGGSKNIQYF.

This clone was detected only once. V gene TRBV11-3 combines with J gene TRBJ1-1; no reliable D call. V gave up 6 bases and J gave up 1 base, with 9 bases separating them. The CDR3 covers 13 residues. The germline V gene has CDR1 SGHNT and CDR2 YENEEA. DNA of the CDR3: TGTGCCAGCAGTCCGACATCGAACACTGAAGCTTTCTTT. This encodes CASSPTSNTEAFF.

The chain couples TRBV10-2 to TRBJ2-2; 8 bases are shared with TRBD1. CDR1 is WSHSY and CDR2 is SAAADI in the germline V gene. CDR3 length: 14 residues. With V trimmed by 8 bases and J by 0 bases, 2 bases remained unmatched. The CDR3 nucleotides read TGCGCCAGCGCGACAGGGGCGAACACCGGGGAGCTGTTTTTT. This translates into CASATGANTGELFF.

The chain employs TRBV10-2 and TRBJ2-3; possible D gene TRBD2, 7 bases. This CDR3 region has 17 residues. CDR1 and CDR2 (germline): WSHSY, SAAADI. V lost 0 bases and J lost 4, with 17 bases in between. In DNA form, the CDR3 reads TGCGCCAGCAGTGAGTCGTTACGGGGGGCCTTTTCAGATACGCAGTATTTT. It is translated as CASSESLRGAFSDTQYF.

The CDR3 is CASSQHTRQRETQYF. CDR3 DNA sequence: TGTGCCAGCAGCCAACATACGAGACAACGAGAGACCCAGTACTTC. The chain joins TRBV4-2 to TRBJ2-5; D is ambiguous. The germline V and J ends were trimmed by 2 bases and 4 bases, with 14 bases remaining between them. Germline-derived CDR1 and CDR2 are LGHNA and YNFKEQ. This CDR3 has 15 amino acids.

The V and J genes are TRBV10-3 and TRBJ2-3, with a possible D match to TRBD2 (7 bases). Germline CDR1 is ENHRY and CDR2 is SYGVKD. This CDR3 comprises 15 residues. V was shortened by 2 bases and J by 5 bases, with 14 bases between the two germline ends. The CDR3 loop reads CAISERRGRKDTQYF. DNA for the CDR3: TGTGCCATCAGTGAGAGGCGGGGGCGCAAAGATACGCAGTATTTT.

V is TRBV29-1 and J is TRBJ1-4; D not certain. CDR3 length equals 13 residues. Looked up from germline, CDR1 is SQVTM and CDR2 is ANQGSEA. Trimming cost V 4 bases and J 5 bases, with 11 bases left between them. The CDR3 region has the DNA TGCAGCGTTGGCGGGATGAGCAATGAAAAACTGTTTTTT. It yields the protein CSVGGMSNEKLFF.

The chain uses TRBV4-1 and TRBJ2-3, with TRBD2 matching 12 bases. There are 17 residues in the CDR3. Germline V gene sequence: CDR1 MGHRA, CDR2 YSYEKL. The trim removed 2 bases at V and 6 bases at J, leaving 9 bases unmatched. The CDR3 sequence is CASSQQGLAGLRDTQYF. Here the CDR3 DNA reads TGCGCCAGCAGCCAACAAGGACTAGCGGGGTTACGGGATACGCAGTATTTT.

V gene TRBV5-1 combines with J gene TRBJ1-1; D gene ambiguous. Germline-derived CDR1 and CDR2 are SGHRS and YFSETQ. The CDR3 length is 15 residues. The ends were cut back, 0 bases at V and 6 bases at J, with 15 bases in the middle. CDR3 in amino acids: CASSLATDGGSEAFF. The CDR3 DNA is TGCGCCAGCAGCTTGGCAACCGATGGAGGATCTGAAGCTTTCTTT.

This clone came up a few times. The genes are TRBV5-1 and TRBJ1-1, with D possibly TRBD1 on 6 matching bases. This CDR3 comprises 18 residues. The V end lost 3 bases, the J end lost 0 bases, and 21 bases lay between the germline ends. CDR1 SGHRS and CDR2 YFSETQ come from the germline V gene. CDR3: CASSSTTGRGPMNTEAFF. CDR3 nucleotides: TGCGCCAGCAGCTCGACCACAGGGAGAGGGCCAATGAACACTGAAGCTTTCTTT.

CDR3 nucleotide sequence: TGTGCCAGCAGTCTCTCAGGGGGTGATTCACCCCTCCACTTT. This gives the protein CASSLSGGDSPLHF. V and J are TRBV2 and TRBJ1-6; 7 bases map to TRBD1. The CDR3 has 14 amino acids. Germline CDR1 and CDR2: SNHLY and FYNNEI. The V and J ends lost 5 bases and 8 bases, in that order; junction bases with no gene match: 6. Drawing the rest from reference TRBV2 and TRBJ1-6, the complete variable domain is EPEVTQTPSHQVTQMGQEVILRCVPISNHLYFYWYRQILGQKVEFLVSFYNNEISEKSEIFDDQFSVERPDGSNFTLKIRSTKLEDSAMYFCASSLSGGDSPLHFGNGTRLTVT.

The V and J genes are TRBV6-5 and TRBJ2-2; D is perhaps TRBD2 (5 bases). Germline V gene sequence: CDR1 MNHEY, CDR2 SVGAGI. V gave up 5 bases and J gave up 4 bases, with 14 bases separating them. CDR3 length equals 15 residues. CDR3 loop: CASSKTSLSTGELFF. For the CDR3, the DNA is TGTGCCAGCAGTAAAACTAGTCTAAGCACCGGGGAGCTGTTTTTT.

The rearrangement links TRBV28 to TRBJ1-5; TRBD1 agrees at 9 bases. Germline V gene data show CDR1 as MDHEN and CDR2 as SYDVKM. The CDR3 extends over 16 amino acids. Unmatched junction bases numbered 7, after V lost 6 bases and J lost 1 base. The CDR3 DNA sequence: TGTGCCAGCAGCCCCTCCGGACAGGGGAGCAATCAGCCCCAGCATTTT. Residues: CASSPSGQGSNQPQHF.

The CDR3 sequence is CASRPGQGIPSNQPQHF. Written as DNA, the CDR3 is TGTGCCAGCAGACCGGGACAGGGAATACCAAGCAATCAGCCCCAGCATTTT. The V call is TRBV27, the J call TRBJ1-5; 9 bases agree with TRBD1. The CDR3 spans 17 residues. CDR1 is MNHEY, CDR2 SMNVEV, per germline (reference sequence). With V trimmed by 6 bases and J by 1 base, 10 bases remained unmatched.

This clone has a single count. The V gene is TRBV7-2, the J gene TRBJ2-7; TRBD2 aligns across 7 bases. Trimming removed 0 bases from V and 6 bases from J; junction bases left unmatched: 5. The V gene's germline CDR1 is SGHTA and CDR2 FQGNSA. The CDR3 has 14 amino acids. CDR3 region: CASSLALRGSEQYF. Written as DNA, the CDR3 is TGTGCCAGCAGCTTAGCTTTGCGGGGGAGCGAGCAGTACTTC.